This T cell receptor beta chain emerged from a study of identical twins. General observations from the study: Twin pairs had excess sharing that was weaker in beta out-of-frame sequences.

The CDR3 extends over 16 amino acids. J lost 4 bases, V lost 7 bases, and 13 bases had no gene match. TCRdb itself ran the 5' RACE reads through MiXCR, one entry per CDR3 protein. Of some 440,000 distinct CDR3 sequences in the sample, more than 20% were seen once. There are a few counts of this clonotype. Its antigen is still unknown. The same specimen was also included in a second study, on T cells expressing NK-cell markers.

The V call is TRBV12-3 or TRBV12-4, the J call TRBJ1-5; 7 bases align to TRBD1. The receptor's source is a woman under 30 in good health. The sequencing sample was made of CD4+ T cells sorted from blood. The CDR3 nucleotides are TGTGCCAGCACCCACCGGGACAGTAACTTTAATCAGCCCCAGCATTTT. The encoded protein is CASTHRDSNFNQPQHF.